This T cell receptor (beta chain) was identified in a study of T-cell reconstitution after alpha-beta-depleted transplantation in children. Unique molecular identifiers featured in how the TCRbeta library was prepared. TCRdb ran MiXCR on the PCR reads and lists one entry per CDR3 protein. The sample consists of some 550,000 distinct CDR3 sequences, around 17% of them appearing once. Germline CDR1 and CDR2: SGHKS and YYEKEE (reference sequence). The CDR3 extends over 15 amino acids. The sample holds one count of this clonotype. Compared with germline, one end of the junction differs, possibly owing to a read error.

The input for sequencing was PBMCs from the stem cell graft donor, taken from the stem cell graft. The sequence was collected from a human donor who donated a stem cell graft to a child with acute lymphoblastic leukemia. The V gene is TRBV5-5, the J gene TRBJ1-3, with D unresolved. The CDR3 sequence is CASSNTVPAGNTMYF. DNA for the CDR3: TGTGCCAGCAGCAACACCGTTCCCGCCGGAAACACCATGTATTTT.